This TCR beta chain was profiled in a study of radiotherapy plus CTLA-4 blockade in lung cancer. The germline V gene has CDR1 SGHTA and CDR2 FQGNSA. The V gene end was trimmed by 6 bases and the J gene end by 6 bases; junction bases not matched to a gene: 4. This CDR3 has 13 amino acids. TCRdb keeps only in-frame clones here, not all; method: immunoSEQ multiplex PCR. The table lists 23,000 or so clones, 65% to 85% of them singletons. This chain uses TRBV7-2 with TRBJ1-2, with 10 nucleotides matching TRBD1. The sequence came from a human donor with non-small cell lung cancer who had stable disease on radiotherapy plus ipilimumab. Sequencing used peripheral blood, obtained from a patient treated with radiotherapy plus ipilimumab. The CDR3 sequence is CASSWDRGNGYTF. DNA of the CDR3: TGTGCCAGCAGTTGGGACAGGGGTAATGGCTACACCTTC.